The 24 T cell receptor beta chains given below trace back to one sample, sequenced in a study of OX40 agonist ivuxolimab in advanced cancers. Only in-frame clones appear in the TCRdb table, and some are missing; sequencing was by immunoSEQ multiplex PCR. The repertoire holds 25,000 or so clones, with roughly 79% as singletons. The sample here was CD4+ or CD8+ T cells sorted from blood, taken in a trial of the OX40 agonist ivuxolimab. The receptors here all came from an adult with an advanced solid tumor such as melanoma, head and neck, liver or kidney cancer.

This clone was seen only a few times. The chain is built from TRBV29-1 and TRBJ2-1, with D hard to call. CDR3 length: 10 amino acids. The V end was cut by 6 bases, the J end by 7 bases, with 7 bases between. CDR1 and CDR2 from the germline V gene are SQVTM and ANQGSEA. CDR3: CSVQNNEQFF. CDR3 DNA: TGCAGCGTCCAAAATAATGAGCAGTTCTTC.

V is TRBV7-9 and J is TRBJ2-7; maybe TRBD2 (7 bases). The CDR3 is 13 residues long. V lost 11 bases to trimming and J lost 0 bases, with 14 bases between them. CDR1 is SEHNR, CDR2 FQNEAQ, per germline (reference sequence). The CDR3 bases are TGTGCCGTCGGCGGGGGCCGCTCCTACGAGCAGTACTTC. As protein: CAVGGGRSYEQYF.

The chain is built from TRBV7-2 and TRBJ2-2, with 7 bases that match TRBD2. With 7 bases clipped from V and 0 bases from J, the junction kept 8 bases outside the gene matches. The CDR3 covers 16 residues. Germline V CDR1 and CDR2: SGHTA, FQGNSA. The CDR3 region is CASIGTTAANTGELFF. The CDR3 DNA is TGTGCCAGCATTGGGACTACCGCCGCGAACACCGGGGAGCTGTTTTTT.

The CDR3 sequence is CASSPGGEKTQYF. The CDR3 bases are TGCGCCAGCAGCCCAGGGGGGGAAAAGACCCAGTACTTC. This chain links TRBV5-1 with TRBJ2-5; D possibly uses TRBD1 or TRBD2 (7 bases each). V was shortened by 4 bases and J by 6 bases, with 13 bases between the two germline ends. The CDR3 extends over 13 amino acids. CDR1 SGHRS and CDR2 YFSETQ come from the germline V gene.

This rearrangement joins TRBV18 to TRBJ2-1; D ambiguous. CDR3 length: 13 amino acids. The germline gives CDR1 KGHSH, CDR2 LQKENI. V dropped 3 bases and J dropped 9 bases, with 12 bases sitting between them. The DNA for the CDR3 is TGTGCCAGCTCACCGGGAAGCCAGGTTGAGCAGTTCTTC. It encodes CASSPGSQVEQFF.

This chain links TRBV4-1 with TRBJ2-2; 12 bases align to TRBD1. The length of the CDR3 is 18 residues. V gave up 0 bases and J gave up 1 base; unmatched junction bases: 3. The V gene's germline CDR1 is MGHRA and CDR2 YSYEKL. The CDR3 is CASSQEGQGAMNTGELFF. CDR3 in DNA: TGCGCCAGCAGCCAAGAGGGACAGGGGGCAATGAACACCGGGGAGCTGTTTTTT.

This clone was seen more than once but under ten times. The V and J genes are TRBV27 and TRBJ2-7; D is perhaps TRBD1 (6 bases). This CDR3 has 15 amino acids. Germline CDR1 reads MNHEY; CDR2 reads SMNVEV (reference sequence). The V end was cut by 6 bases, the J end by 3 bases, with 18 bases between. This CDR3 is CASRPRQVTYYEQYF. CDR3 in DNA: TGTGCCAGCAGGCCTAGACAGGTTACTTACTACGAGCAGTACTTC.

This chain joins TRBV7-8 and TRBJ1-6; D gene uncertain. CDR3 length: 14 amino acids. The germline V gene has CDR1 SGHVS and CDR2 FQNEAQ. Trimming stripped 5 bases from V and 6 bases from J, with 11 bases between. Here the CDR3 DNA reads TGTGCCAGCAGCCCCCGGGAGGGTAATTCACCCCTCCACTTT. Its protein is CASSPREGNSPLHF.

The J gene is TRBJ2-2, the V gene TRBV5-1; TRBD2 might be the D (5 bases). CDR3 size: 14 residues. CDR1 is SGHRS and CDR2 is YFSETQ in the germline V gene. The germline V and J ends were trimmed by 4 bases and 4 bases, with 11 bases remaining between them. CDR3: CASSPDGSTGELFF. The CDR3 region has the DNA TGCGCCAGCAGCCCCGATGGGAGCACCGGGGAGCTGTTTTTT.

The rearrangement links TRBV5-5 to TRBJ1-5; unclear D gene. V was pared by 0 bases and J by 4 bases, with 5 bases between. The V gene's germline CDR1 is SGHKS and CDR2 YYEKEE (reference sequence). The CDR3 loop spans 13 amino acids. CDR3 residues: CASSLAPNQPQHF. In DNA, the CDR3 is TGTGCCAGCAGCTTGGCCCCTAATCAGCCCCAGCATTTT.

This clone was counted once. The chain employs TRBV5-4 and TRBJ2-6; D gene unclear. V dropped 5 bases and J dropped 0 bases, with 6 bases sitting between them. CDR3 length: 14 amino acids. The germline CDR1 and CDR2 sequences are SGHNT and YYREEE (reference sequence). CDR3 region: CASSSFSGANVLTF. As DNA, the CDR3 is TGTGCCAGCAGTTCCTTCTCTGGGGCCAACGTCCTGACTTTC.

The chain has TRBV7-3 and TRBJ2-2; D might be TRBD1 or TRBD2, each matching 5 bases. Trimming removed 8 bases at V and 7 bases at J, with 14 bases between. In germline, CDR1 is SGHTA, CDR2 FQGTGA. CDR3 length: 13 residues. The CDR3 bases are TGTGCCAGCTCCGAGGGGCAGGTCGGGGAGCTGTTTTTT. This sequence encodes CASSEGQVGELFF.

The genes are TRBV28 and TRBJ1-2; 8 nucleotides match TRBD1. V lost 7 bases, J lost 7 bases, and 11 bases stayed unmatched. The CDR3 has 14 residues. Germline CDR1 MDHEN, CDR2 SYDVKM. The CDR3 bases are TGTGCCAGCAACCTCCCGGGGACAGGAGTTGGCTACACCTTC. This codes for CASNLPGTGVGYTF.

The chain is built from TRBV7-2 and TRBJ2-1, with 8 nucleotides matching TRBD2. The CDR3 consists of 14 residues. With V trimmed by 7 bases and J by 6 bases, 8 bases remained unmatched. Germline loops: CDR1 SGHTA, CDR2 FQGNSA. The CDR3 is CASTDRTSGNEQFF. The CDR3 DNA reads TGTGCCAGCACAGACCGCACTAGCGGCAATGAGCAGTTCTTC.

The chain employs TRBV6-5 and TRBJ2-7; 8 bases are a match to TRBD1. Germline V gene lookup returns CDR1 MNHEY and CDR2 SVGAGI. V was pared by 5 bases and J by 3 bases, with 9 bases of the junction left unmatched. The CDR3 totals 15 residues. The CDR3 is CASSPYGQGNYEQYF. CDR3 in DNA: TGTGCCAGCAGTCCCTACGGACAGGGCAACTACGAGCAGTACTTC.

The gene calls are TRBV28 and TRBJ2-5, with TRBD2 matching 13 bases. Germline lookup yields CDR1 MDHEN and CDR2 SYDVKM. CDR3 length: 16 amino acids. Trimming took 6 bases from V and 4 from J; bases not matched to a gene: 8. In DNA form, the CDR3 reads TGTGCCAGCAGCACACCCAGACTAGCGGGAGGAGAGACCCAGTACTTC. It is translated as CASSTPRLAGGETQYF.

V is TRBV18 and J is TRBJ2-5; 10 bases align to TRBD2. From germline, CDR1 is KGHSH and CDR2 LQKENI. J lost 5 bases, V lost 5 bases, and 2 bases had no gene match. This CDR3 spans 13 amino acids. Here the CDR3 reads CASSKTSGETQYF. In DNA, the CDR3 is TGTGCCAGCTCAAAGACTAGCGGGGAGACCCAGTACTTC.

This clone has a single count. The J gene is TRBJ2-7, the V gene TRBV30; TRBD2 matches at 7 bases. This CDR3 region has 13 residues. J gave up 7 bases and V 3 bases, and 9 bases lay outside the gene matches. CDR1 GTSNPN and CDR2 SVGIG come from the germline V gene (reference sequence). CDR3 in amino acids: CAWSQAGFGEQYF. CDR3 DNA sequence: TGTGCCTGGAGCCAAGCGGGGTTCGGGGAGCAGTACTTC.

This sequence joins TRBV18 and TRBJ2-5; no firm D call. Judging by the DNA end, TRBJ2-7 fits better; the J call may be wrong. The CDR3 totals 14 residues. From germline, CDR1 is KGHSH and CDR2 LQKENI. The CDR3 sequence is CASSPPSLSYEQYF. The DNA for the CDR3 is TGTGCCAGCTCACCACCTTCCCTCTCCTACGAGCAGTACTTC.

This rearrangement joins TRBV5-1 to TRBJ2-1; 11 nucleotides match TRBD2. Germline V gene data show CDR1 as SGHRS and CDR2 as YFSETQ. CDR3 size: 15 residues. With V trimmed by 4 bases and J by 3 bases, 3 bases remained unmatched. The CDR3 nucleotides are TGCGCCAGCAGCGCGGGACTAGCGGTCTACAATGAGCAGTTCTTC. Its translation is CASSAGLAVYNEQFF.

This sequence joins TRBV7-3 and TRBJ2-3, with 12 bases matching TRBD2. Germline CDR1 reads SGHTA; CDR2 reads FQGTGA. The length of the CDR3 is 18 residues. J lost 0 bases, V lost 1 base, and 5 bases had no gene match. The CDR3 protein is CASSLRASGGVSTDTQYF. CDR3 bases: TGTGCCAGCAGCTTAAGGGCTAGCGGGGGGGTAAGCACAGATACGCAGTATTTT.

This clone was found a few times. The chain employs TRBV2 and TRBJ2-4, with TRBD1 matching over 12 bases. CDR3 size: 15 residues. Per the germline V gene, CDR1 is SNHLY and CDR2 is FYNNEI. The trim removed 8 bases at V and 8 bases at J, leaving 10 bases unmatched. In nucleotides, the CDR3 is TGTGCCAGCCGGGACAGGGGGCTTTTATCGGACATTCAGTACTTC. Translated, it gives CASRDRGLLSDIQYF.

V is TRBV7-2 and J is TRBJ2-3, with D possibly being TRBD1 (5 bases). V was pared by 5 bases and J by 5 bases, with 8 bases between. This CDR3 region has 12 residues. The germline gives CDR1 SGHTA, CDR2 FQGNSA. The CDR3 coding sequence is TGTGCCAGCAGCCCCAGGGTAGATACGCAGTATTTT. Protein product: CASSPRVDTQYF.

The genes are TRBV11-2 and TRBJ2-3; no firm D call. The V and J ends lost 1 base and 1 base respectively, with 6 bases between them. Germline CDR1 is SGHAT and CDR2 is FQNNGV. This CDR3 spans 14 amino acids. The CDR3 reads CASSLGSGTDTQYF. CDR3 nucleotides: TGTGCCAGCAGCTTAGGTTCGGGCACAGATACGCAGTATTTT.